The 18 T cell receptor beta chains below come from one sample, sequenced in a study of T cell repertoires in cytomegalovirus infection. TCRdb ran MiXCR on the reads and lists one entry per CDR3 protein. There are 7,000 to 9,500 distinct CDR3 sequences in the sample; 55% occur only once, and roughly four fifths lies in the top ten. Their antigens are not known. Sequencing input: PBMCs, sequenced either directly or after in vitro stimulation (not recorded which). Source of these receptors: a human donor in good health (CMV status not recorded). Some clones in this sample may be carry-over from other donors' samples.

Note on this clonotype: Given a much more abundant clone one base away, this may be a read error. This CDR3 is missing its conserved last phenylalanine or tryptophan, likely due to a read error. It is unclear where the CDR3 begins or ends on the DNA, so no DNA is shown, and the CDR3 is as TCRdb lists it. The chain uses TRBV7-4 and TRBJ2-1. Germline lookup yields CDR1 SGHVT and CDR2 SQSDAQ. Inclusive of both ends, the CDR3 amounts to 16 amino acids. The CDR3 sequence: CASSLLGISTYKETFC.

With respect to this clonotype: At one end the junction does not follow the germline gene, possibly because of a read error. The CDR3 spells CAISLDSRGSNTEALF. The CDR3 nucleotides are TGTGCCATCAGCTTAGATTCTAGGGGCTCTAACACTGAAGCTTTATTT. The chain combines TRBV7-2 with TRBJ1-1, with D perhaps matching TRBD1 (5 bases). Germline V CDR1 and CDR2: SGHTA, FQGNSA. The CDR3 is 16 residues long.

This chain uses TRBV27 with TRBJ2-5; the D is unclear. Germline V gene data show CDR1 as MNHEY and CDR2 as SMNVEV (reference sequence). This CDR3 has 14 residues. CDR3 sequence: CDRSLVSMQETQYF. Written as DNA, the CDR3 is TGTGACCGCAGTTTGGTGTCGATGCAGGAGACCCAGTACTTC.

This clonotype was detected a few times. The V gene is TRBV12-5, the J gene TRBJ2-1, with D unclear. Trimming cost V 0 bases and J 2 bases, with 20 bases left between them. The CDR3 has 19 residues. The germline V gene encodes CDR1 LGHNT and CDR2 FRNRAP. The CDR3 spells CASGLVSVIFSVPYNEQFF. The CDR3, as DNA: TGTGCTAGTGGTTTGGTATCGGTAATATTTTCCGTCCCCTACAATGAGCAGTTCTTC.

Regarding this clonotype: This CDR3 is missing its conserved last phenylalanine or tryptophan, likely due to a read error. The limits of the CDR3 on the DNA are not certain, so only TCRdb's listed CDR3 is given. The V and J genes are TRBV7-9 and TRBJ2-1. From its first to its last residue, the CDR3 has 16 amino acids. Germline CDR1 SEHNR, CDR2 FQNEAQ (reference sequence). The CDR3 protein is CASSFLGISTYNEQVL.

The chain carries TRBV12-3 or TRBV12-4 and TRBJ1-2; 7 positions match TRBD1. V lost 6 bases and J lost 10; bases outside the gene matches: 14. The CDR3 is 14 amino acids. The CDR3 DNA follows: TGTGCCAGCAGCGATACGGGACAGCACTATTTCTACACCTTC. Its protein is CASSDTGQHYFYTF.

With respect to this clonotype: One junction end disagrees with the germline gene, perhaps due to a read error. The J gene is TRBJ2-7, the V gene TRBV9; TRBD1 might be the D (6 bases). This CDR3 spans 16 amino acids. The V gene's germline CDR1 is SGDLS and CDR2 YYNGEE. The CDR3 DNA follows: TGTGCCAGCAGCGTAGCAGGGGATTCTTTATCAAGACAGCCGTCCTTC. Its translation is CASSVAGDSLSRQPSF.

V gene TRBV6-5 combines with J gene TRBJ2-7; 9 nucleotides align to TRBD1. The germline CDR1 and CDR2 sequences are MNHEY and SVGAGI. With V trimmed by 2 bases and J by 3 bases, 11 bases remained unmatched. This CDR3 has 17 amino acids. CDR3 nucleotides: TGTGCCAGCAGTTACGCCCTAACCGGGACAGGGAGCTACGAGCAGTACTTC. This translates into CASSYALTGTGSYEQYF.

This clonotype came up many times. The junction does not match germline at one end; this may be a read error. The chain is built from TRBV7-9 and TRBJ2-1; D remains unclear. The germline gives CDR1 SEHNR, CDR2 FQNEAQ (reference sequence). This CDR3 is built from 16 residues. CDR3 in DNA: TGTGCAAGCAGCTTGTTGGGAATATCCACCTACAAGGAGCCGTTCTTC. Protein product: CASSLLGISTYKEPFF.

The V and J genes are TRBV7-9 and TRBJ2-7; TRBD1 matches at 12 bases. The V gene's germline CDR1 is SEHNR and CDR2 FQNEAQ (reference sequence). CDR3 length: 15 amino acids. V lost 6 bases, J lost 13 bases, and 16 bases stayed unmatched. For the CDR3, the DNA is TGTGCCAGCAGTTACCGGGACAGGGGGCACTACGATCATTACTTC. It yields the protein CASSYRDRGHYDHYF.

Turning to this clonotype: Since the CDR3 does not end with the conserved phenylalanine or tryptophan, this likely comes from a read error. The limits of the CDR3 on the DNA are not certain, so only TCRdb's listed CDR3 is given. The chain employs TRBV7-6 and TRBJ2-1; TRBD1, the table's D call, was not compared with the DNA. The CDR3 is made up of 15 amino acids, end residues included. Germline CDR1 and CDR2: SGHVS and FNYEAQ. The CDR3 loop reads CASSSGTGPYNEQLL.

This clonotype has only a few counts. V and J are TRBV7-2 and TRBJ1-1; 7 bases are a match to TRBD1. V dropped 4 bases and J dropped 5; count of bases not matched to a gene: 7. In germline, CDR1 is SGHTA, CDR2 FQGNSA. The CDR3 covers 14 residues. CDR3 sequence (DNA): TGTGCCAGCAGCTCTCGACAGGGTAGGACTGAAGCTTTCTTT. This translates into CASSSRQGRTEAFF.

The chain is built from TRBV4-1 and TRBJ2-1; 12 positions match TRBD2. Per germline, CDR1 MGHRA and CDR2 YSYEKL. The ends lost 4 bases at V and 5 bases at J; junction bases unmatched: 9. The CDR3 totals 17 residues. Here the CDR3 DNA reads TGCGCCAGCAGCCGCACCTTACTAGCGGGAGGAAACAATGAGCAGTTCTTC. Its protein is CASSRTLLAGGNNEQFF.

This chain uses TRBV2 with TRBJ2-3; D may be TRBD2 (6 bases). From germline, CDR1 is SNHLY and CDR2 FYNNEI. V was clipped by 8 bases and J by 0 bases, with 12 bases between them. The CDR3 runs 14 residues. CDR3: CASGRGTSTDTQYF. The CDR3, as DNA: TGTGCCAGCGGCCGAGGGACTAGCACAGATACGCAGTATTTT. The full variable domain, its missing parts supplied by reference TRBV2 and TRBJ2-3, is EPEVTQTPSHQVTQMGQEVILRCVPISNHLYFYWYRQILGQKVEFLVSFYNNEISEKSEIFDDQFSVERPDGSNFTLKIRSTKLEDSAMYFCASGRGTSTDTQYFGPGTRLTVL.

The table lists this clonotype with a few counts. This chain uses TRBV15 with TRBJ1-2; a possible D gene is TRBD1 (5 bases). This CDR3 region has 15 residues. Germline CDR1 and CDR2: LNHNV and YYDKDF (reference sequence). V gave up 0 bases and J gave up 7 bases, with 15 bases separating them. The CDR3, as DNA: TGTGCCACCAGCAGAGAGAAGGGGCGAGGGTTTGGCTACACCTTC. It specifies CATSREKGRGFGYTF. Full variable domain (outside the CDR3, taken from reference TRBV15 and TRBJ1-2): DAMVIQNPRYQVTQFGKPVTLSCSQTLNHNVMYWYQQKSSQAPKLLFHYYDKDFNNEADTPDNFQSRRPNTSFCFLDIRSPGLGDTAMYLCATSREKGRGFGYTFGSGTRLTVV.

As concerns this clonotype: At one end, the junction sequence differs from germline, possibly due to a read error. This rearrangement joins TRBV4-1 to TRBJ1-1; maybe TRBD1 (5 bases). The V gene's germline CDR1 is MGHRA and CDR2 YSYEKL. The CDR3 is 15 residues long. CDR3 DNA sequence: TGCGACAGCAGCCAGCTGGGACTTTTAGGGACTGAAGCTTTCTTT. Translation: CDSSQLGLLGTEAFF.

By sample share, this clonotype is medium-sized. The chain combines TRBV6-1 with TRBJ1-6; D is possibly TRBD1 (6 bases). Germline-derived CDR1 and CDR2 are MNHNS and SASEGT. With 0 bases removed from V and 7 bases from J, the gap between germline ends came to 7 bases. The CDR3 runs 14 residues. The CDR3 region is CASSEARGNSPLHF. The CDR3 coding sequence is TGTGCCAGCAGTGAAGCAAGGGGGAATTCACCCCTCCACTTT.

To note about this clonotype: This is likely a read error, given that the CDR3 carries no conserved phenylalanine or tryptophan at its end. The limits of the CDR3 on the DNA are not certain, so only TCRdb's listed CDR3 is given. The chain combines TRBV19 with TRBJ2-3; the D call TRBD2 from the table was never checked on the DNA. The germline gives CDR1 LNHDA, CDR2 SQIVND (reference sequence). From its first to its last residue, the CDR3 has 18 amino acids. CDR3 residues: CASRMYGLGGLNTDTQCC.